Listed below are T cell receptor beta chains from one sample, sequenced in a study of OX40 agonist ivuxolimab in advanced cancers. Assay used: immunoSEQ multiplex PCR; TCRdb lists only in-frame clones, some missing. The data show about 82,000 clones, with around 83% seen just once and under 7.5% held by the top ten. The sequences come from CD4+ or CD8+ T cells sorted from blood, collected in a trial of the OX40 agonist ivuxolimab. These receptors were obtained from an adult with an advanced solid tumor such as melanoma, head and neck, liver or kidney cancer. The CDR3 runs from the conserved cysteine through the conserved F or W. The D gene is left open where the match is weak. Only some rows state a clone size, as once, few, many or a class for expanded clones.

>TRBV19|TRBJ2-4|once|-
CASSTGTTKYF
TGTGCCAGTAGTACTGGGACAACTAAGTACTTC
>TRBV6-5|TRBJ1-1|-|-
CASSYSAGDAFF
TGTGCCAGCAGTTACTCAGCGGGGGACGCTTTCTTT
>TRBV28|TRBJ1-3|-|-
CASSFGGPGNTIYF
TGTGCCAGCAGTTTTGGGGGGCCTGGAAACACCATATATTTT
>TRBV2|TRBJ2-5|-|TRBD2
CASSHPFGRGGWETQYF
TGTGCCAGCAGCCATCCCTTTGGGAGGGGAGGATGGGAGACCCAGTACTTC
>TRBV30|TRBJ1-1|-|-
CAWRRAEGKAFF
TGTGCCTGGAGGAGGGCCGAGGGGAAAGCTTTCTTT
>TRBV6-5|TRBJ2-1|-|-
CASSYLHEQFF
TGTGCCAGCAGTTACTTGCATGAGCAGTTCTTC
>TRBV7-3|TRBJ2-2|-|-
CASSSGQHTGELFF
TGTGCCAGCAGCTCTGGACAGCACACCGGGGAGCTGTTTTTT
>TRBV7-8|TRBJ2-7|-|TRBD1
CASSRRGQGLEQYF
TGTGCCAGCAGCCGGAGGGGACAGGGGCTCGAGCAGTACTTC
>TRBV19|TRBJ2-1|-|-
CASSIVPGHEQFF
TGTGCCAGTAGTATAGTACCCGGCCATGAGCAGTTCTTC
>TRBV30|TRBJ2-7|-|-
CAWSDPGRTLYEQYF
TGTGCCTGGAGTGACCCAGGGCGCACCCTTTACGAGCAGTACTTC
>TRBV27|TRBJ1-2|-|-
CASSLSRLSYGYTF
TGTGCCAGCAGTTTATCCCGCCTGTCGTATGGCTACACCTTC
>TRBV5-6|TRBJ2-1|-|-
CASSREGEQFF
TGTGCCAGCAGCCGAGAAGGGGAGCAGTTCTTC
>TRBV6-1|TRBJ2-4|-|-
CASSGASVKNIQYF
TGTGCCAGCAGTGGGGCTAGCGTCAAAAACATTCAGTACTTC
>TRBV6-1|TRBJ1-2|-|-
CAISDIGRSNGYTF
TGTGCCATCAGTGATATAGGCAGGTCGAATGGCTACACCTTC
>TRBV2|TRBJ2-7|-|-
CASRNDVYEQYF
TGTGCCAGCAGGAACGATGTCTACGAGCAGTACTTC
>TRBV7-9|TRBJ2-1|-|TRBD2
CASSDPGTSGSFAYNEQFF
TGTGCCAGCAGCGATCCCGGGACTAGCGGGAGTTTCGCCTACAATGAGCAGTTCTTC
>TRBV18|TRBJ1-5|-|-
CASSPGQSNQPQHF
TGTGCCAGCTCACCGGGTCAGAGCAATCAGCCCCAGCATTTT
>TRBV4-1|TRBJ1-2|-|-
CASSQQLGTYGYTF
TGCGCCAGCAGCCAACAGTTGGGGACCTATGGCTACACCTTC
>TRBV4-1|TRBJ2-5|-|TRBD1
CASSRHGTGSFGTQYF
TGCGCCAGCAGCCGACACGGGACAGGGAGCTTCGGGACCCAGTACTTC
>TRBV7-9|TRBJ2-7|-|TRBD2
CASSLLGTSGIDEQYF
TGTGCCAGCAGCTTACTAGGGACTAGCGGGATCGACGAGCAGTACTTC
>TRBV5-6|TRBJ1-3|-|TRBD1
CASRRTGYRNTIYF
TGTGCCAGCAGGCGGACAGGGTATCGAAACACCATATATTTT
>TRBV5-1|TRBJ2-7|few|-
CASSDLGGSYEQYF
TGCGCCAGCAGCGATCTGGGGGGCAGCTACGAGCAGTACTTC
>TRBV6-6|TRBJ2-4|-|-
CASRPTGAKNIQYF
TGTGCCAGCAGACCTACAGGGGCCAAAAACATTCAGTACTTC
>TRBV9|TRBJ2-1|-|-
CASSADYNEQFF
TGTGCCAGCAGCGCCGACTACAATGAGCAGTTCTTC
>TRBV6-5|TRBJ1-1|-|TRBD1
CASSPRGDTEAFF
TGTGCCAGCAGTCCCAGGGGGGACACTGAAGCTTTCTTT
>TRBV6-5|TRBJ2-5|-|-
CASSYSRGVQTQYF
TGTGCCAGCAGTTACTCGAGGGGGGTACAGACCCAGTACTTC
>TRBV7-9|TRBJ2-7|-|-
CASSLGQVHEQYF
TGTGCCAGCAGCTTAGGCCAGGTCCACGAGCAGTACTTC
>TRBV6-5|TRBJ1-2|-|-
CASGRAAYYGYTF
TGTGCCAGCGGCCGAGCAGCATACTATGGCTACACCTTC
>TRBV23-1|TRBJ1-6|-|-
CASSQLVAARILHF
TGCGCCAGCAGTCAGCTCGTGGCGGCTCGTATCCTCCACTTT
>TRBV7-9|TRBJ1-2|-|TRBD1
CASSPGTGGYGYTF
TGTGCCAGCAGCCCTGGGACAGGTGGTTATGGCTACACCTTC
>TRBV29-1|TRBJ1-5|-|-
CSVLDPLKDQPQHF
TGCAGCGTTCTGGACCCTTTGAAGGATCAGCCCCAGCATTTT
>TRBV7-9|TRBJ2-5|-|-
CASSLSGETQYF
TGTGCCAGCAGCTTATCCGGGGAGACCCAGTACTTC
>TRBV11-1|TRBJ2-1|once|TRBD2
CASSLGLAGADEQFF
TGTGCCAGCAGCTTGGGACTAGCGGGGGCGGATGAGCAGTTCTTC
>TRBV18|TRBJ2-2|-|-
CASSPLGNTGELFF
TGTGCCAGCTCACCGTTGGGGAACACCGGGGAGCTGTTTTTT
>TRBV19|TRBJ1-2|-|TRBD1
CASSWDRGRGYGYTF
TGTGCCAGTAGCTGGGACAGGGGGCGCGGCTATGGCTACACCTTC
>TRBV4-1|TRBJ2-7|-|TRBD1
CASSPGTGPFSSYEQYF
TGCGCCAGCAGCCCCGGGACAGGTCCGTTTAGCTCCTACGAGCAGTACTTC
>TRBV7-3|TRBJ2-2|-|-
CASSLRGNTGELFF
TGTGCCAGCAGCTTAAGGGGGAACACCGGGGAGCTGTTTTTT
>TRBV18|TRBJ1-1|-|-
CASSPPAGSTEAFF
TGTGCCAGCTCACCACCGGCAGGATCCACTGAAGCTTTCTTT
>TRBV30|TRBJ2-7|-|-
CAWSRDTYEQYF
TGTGCCTGGAGCCGGGACACCTACGAGCAGTACTTC
>TRBV18|TRBJ1-1|-|TRBD1
CASSGRQGGTEAFF
TGTGCCAGCTCAGGCAGACAGGGAGGCACTGAAGCTTTCTTT
>TRBV6-1|TRBJ2-6|-|-
CANSGANVLTF
TGTGCCAACTCTGGGGCCAACGTCCTGACTTTC
>TRBV28|TRBJ2-3|once|TRBD2
CASRAGLFTDTQYF
TGTGCCAGCAGAGCGGGACTCTTTACAGATACGCAGTATTTT
>TRBV7-3|TRBJ2-1|-|-
CASSLTGREQFF
TGTGCCAGCAGCTTAACAGGGCGGGAGCAGTTCTTC
>TRBV7-2|TRBJ1-4|-|-
CASSLAHGATNEKLFF
TGTGCCAGCAGCTTAGCGCACGGAGCAACTAATGAAAAACTGTTTTTT
>TRBV5-6|TRBJ1-1|-|TRBD1
CASSRDRAQGEAFF
TGTGCCAGCAGTCGGGACAGGGCACAAGGTGAAGCTTTCTTT
>TRBV30|TRBJ1-1|few|TRBD1
CAREGTVNTEAFF
TGTGCCCGGGAGGGGACAGTGAACACTGAAGCTTTCTTT
>TRBV7-2|TRBJ1-1|once|-
CASSSGQNTEAFF
TGTGCCAGCAGCTCGGGACAAAACACTGAAGCTTTCTTT
>TRBV7-6|TRBJ1-5|-|TRBD1
CASSLGQGFRQPQHF
TGTGCCAGCAGCTTAGGACAGGGTTTCAGACAGCCCCAGCATTTT
>TRBV5-4|TRBJ2-3|-|TRBD2
CASSLRLAGTDTQYF
TGTGCCAGCAGCTTGAGACTAGCTGGCACAGATACGCAGTATTTT